This passage covers 4 T cell receptor beta chains from one sample sequenced in a study of regulatory T cells in long-lasting Graves disease. Time point of the sample: newly diagnosed GD, antithyroid drugs for less than 3 months. The TCR library was made from RNA extracted from PBMCs. For TCR beta, libraries came from iRepertoire HTBI primers and Arm-PCR of CDR3 regions. TCRdb fed the multiplex PCR reads into MiXCR, producing one record per CDR3 protein. Here the sample spans over 450,000 distinct CDR3 sequences, around 12% being singletons. Another study also made use of these data, one on T cells in Graves' hyperthyroidism and ophthalmopathy.

The sample was peripheral blood mononuclear cells (PBMCs), taken at new diagnosis, from a patient treated with antithyroid drugs. These receptors were collected from a woman aged 25 to 39 with Graves disease.

This clonotype was recorded at least ten times. The chain has TRBV7-9 and TRBJ1-1; the D is unclear. Germline V gene lookup returns CDR1 SEHNR and CDR2 FQNEAQ (reference sequence). This CDR3 contains 13 residues. The V end was cut by 7 bases, the J end by 1 base, with 10 bases between. CDR3 region: CASTYPANTEAFF. The CDR3 DNA reads TGTGCCAGCACTTATCCAGCGAACACTGAAGCTTTCTTT.

This clonotype was seen ten or more times. V usage is TRBV7-2 and J usage is TRBJ1-5; the D is unclear. Germline V gene sequence: CDR1 SGHTA, CDR2 FQGNSA. V shed 5 bases and J shed 1 base, with 6 bases lying between them. CDR3 length equals 13 residues. The CDR3 nucleotides are TGTGCCAGCAGCCGAGGGAGCAATCAGCCCCAGCATTTT. This gives the protein CASSRGSNQPQHF.

This clonotype was counted between two and nine times. The rearrangement uses TRBV5-1 and TRBJ1-1; no reliable D call. The CDR3 is made up of 12 amino acids. Germline values: CDR1 SGHRS, CDR2 YFSETQ. The V end lost 1 base, the J end lost 6 bases, and 7 bases lay between the germline ends. The CDR3 reads CASSLPSSEAFF. CDR3 nucleotide sequence: TGCGCCAGCAGCTTGCCTTCGTCTGAAGCTTTCTTT.

This clonotype was detected many times. The chain carries TRBV2 and TRBJ2-4; D gene uncertain. Germline CDR1 reads SNHLY; CDR2 reads FYNNEI. The V and J ends lost 3 bases and 0 bases respectively, with 6 bases between them. This CDR3 has 14 amino acids. CDR3 nucleotides: TGTGCCAGCAGTGACTTCCTAGCCAAAAACATTCAGTACTTC. This encodes CASSDFLAKNIQYF.